This T cell receptor (beta chain) came from a study of shared clonotypes between healthy human individuals. The V and J ends lost 7 bases and 1 base, in that order; junction bases with no gene match: 9. Germline lookup yields CDR1 SGHTA and CDR2 FQGNSA. CDR3 size: 15 residues. Note on this clone: Its target is not known.

Study-level results: The sharing of roughly 5% of naive CD4 clonotypes was seen across a handful of donors. The study's rarefaction showed incomplete sorted-subset sequencing despite large depth.

TCRdb keeps only in-frame clones here, not all; method: immunoSEQ multiplex PCR. The data show approximately 980,000 clones, less than 85% seen once. This sequence joins TRBV7-2 and TRBJ2-5; 7 bases line up with TRBD2. The sequence derives from a man between 18 and 29 years old in good health. Sequencing input: memory CD4+ T cells sorted from blood. Subset denoted: CD45RA-negative fraction. This CDR3 reads CASTSHSGTQETQYF. In DNA form, the CDR3 reads TGTGCCAGCACCTCCCACAGCGGGACCCAAGAGACCCAGTACTTC.